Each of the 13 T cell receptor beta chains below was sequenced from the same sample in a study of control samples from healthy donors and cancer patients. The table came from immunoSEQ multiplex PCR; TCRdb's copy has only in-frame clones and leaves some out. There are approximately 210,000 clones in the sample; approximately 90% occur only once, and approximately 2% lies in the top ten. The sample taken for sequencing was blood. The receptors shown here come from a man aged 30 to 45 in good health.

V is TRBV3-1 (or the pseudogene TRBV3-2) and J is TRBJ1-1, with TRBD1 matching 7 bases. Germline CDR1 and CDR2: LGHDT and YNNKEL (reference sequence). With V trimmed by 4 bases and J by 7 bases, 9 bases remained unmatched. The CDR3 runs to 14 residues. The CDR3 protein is CASSPRTGPYEAFF. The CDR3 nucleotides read TGTGCCAGCAGCCCACGGACAGGACCCTATGAAGCTTTCTTT.

CDR3 coding DNA: TGTGCCAGCAGCCTAACCGGGACTCAAAGAAACGAGCAGTACTTC. It translates to CASSLTGTQRNEQYF. The chain has TRBV6-5 and TRBJ2-7; D possibly corresponds to TRBD2 (6 bases). The CDR3 consists of 15 residues. The V end was cut by 6 bases, the J end by 5 bases, with 20 bases between. Per germline, CDR1 MNHEY and CDR2 SVGAGI.

CDR3 DNA: TGTGCCAGCAGCTTAGAACTGGACGAGCAGTACTTC. Its protein product is CASSLELDEQYF. The chain joins TRBV7-9 to TRBJ2-7; D gene uncertain. The V and J ends lost 1 base and 5 bases respectively, with 6 bases between them. CDR1 and CDR2 (germline): SEHNR, FQNEAQ (reference sequence). CDR3 length equals 12 residues. Looking up the rest from reference TRBV7-9 and TRBJ2-7 gives the full variable domain: DTGVSQNPRHKITKRGQNVTFRCDPISEHNRLYWYRQTLGQGPEFLTYFQNEAQLEKSRLLSDRFSAERPKGSFSTLEIQRTEQGDSAMYLCASSLELDEQYFGPGTRLTVT.

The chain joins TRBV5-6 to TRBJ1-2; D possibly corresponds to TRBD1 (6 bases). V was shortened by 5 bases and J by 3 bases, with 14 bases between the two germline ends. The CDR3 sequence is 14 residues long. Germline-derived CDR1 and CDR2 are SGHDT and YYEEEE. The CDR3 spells CASRKGGADYGYTF. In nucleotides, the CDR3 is TGTGCCAGCAGGAAGGGGGGCGCCGACTATGGCTACACCTTC.

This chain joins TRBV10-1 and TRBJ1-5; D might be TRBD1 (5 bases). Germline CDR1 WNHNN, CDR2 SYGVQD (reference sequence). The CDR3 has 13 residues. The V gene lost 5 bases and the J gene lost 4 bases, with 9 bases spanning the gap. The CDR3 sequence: CASSPGRNQPQHF. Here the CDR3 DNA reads TGCGCCAGCAGTCCAGGGAGAAATCAGCCCCAGCATTTT.

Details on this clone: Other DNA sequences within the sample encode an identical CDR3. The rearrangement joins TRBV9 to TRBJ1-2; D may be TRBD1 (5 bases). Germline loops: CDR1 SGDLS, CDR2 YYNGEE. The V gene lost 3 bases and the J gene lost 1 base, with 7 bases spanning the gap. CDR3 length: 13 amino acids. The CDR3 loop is CASSAQGNYGYTF. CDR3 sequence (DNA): TGTGCCAGCAGCGCGCAGGGTAACTATGGCTACACCTTC.

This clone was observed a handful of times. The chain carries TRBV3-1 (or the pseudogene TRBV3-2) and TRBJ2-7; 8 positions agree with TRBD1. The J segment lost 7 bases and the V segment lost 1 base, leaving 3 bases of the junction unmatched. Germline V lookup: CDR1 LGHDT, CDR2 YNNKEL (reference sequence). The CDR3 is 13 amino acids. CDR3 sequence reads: CASSQVRQGEQYF. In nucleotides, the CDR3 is TGTGCCAGCAGCCAAGTGCGACAGGGGGAGCAGTACTTC.

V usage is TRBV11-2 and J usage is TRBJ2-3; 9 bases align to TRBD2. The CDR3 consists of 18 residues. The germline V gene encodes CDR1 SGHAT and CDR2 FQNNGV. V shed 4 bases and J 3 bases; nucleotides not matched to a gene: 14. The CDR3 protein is CASSSPGIAGGLTDTQYF. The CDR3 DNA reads TGTGCCAGCAGCTCACCGGGGATCGCGGGGGGGCTAACAGATACGCAGTATTTT.

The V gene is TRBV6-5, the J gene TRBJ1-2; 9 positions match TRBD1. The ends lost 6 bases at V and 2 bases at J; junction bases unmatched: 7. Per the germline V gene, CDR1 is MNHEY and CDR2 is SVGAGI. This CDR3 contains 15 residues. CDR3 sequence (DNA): TGTGCCAGCAGGGCCGGGACAGGGAACAACTATGGCTACACCTTC. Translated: CASRAGTGNNYGYTF.

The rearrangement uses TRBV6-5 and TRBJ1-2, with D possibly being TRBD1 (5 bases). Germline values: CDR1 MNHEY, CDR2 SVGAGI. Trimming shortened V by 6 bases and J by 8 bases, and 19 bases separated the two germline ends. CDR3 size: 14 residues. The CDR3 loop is CASSLGTGPRGYTF. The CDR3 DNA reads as TGTGCCAGCAGCCTCGGGACCGGTCCCCGCGGCTACACCTTC.

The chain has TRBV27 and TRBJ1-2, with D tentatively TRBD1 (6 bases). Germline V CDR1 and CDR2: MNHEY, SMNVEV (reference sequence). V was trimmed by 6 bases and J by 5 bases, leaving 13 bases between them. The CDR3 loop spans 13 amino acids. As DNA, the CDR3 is TGTGCCAGCAGCATGAAACAGGGATATGGCTACACCTTC. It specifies CASSMKQGYGYTF.

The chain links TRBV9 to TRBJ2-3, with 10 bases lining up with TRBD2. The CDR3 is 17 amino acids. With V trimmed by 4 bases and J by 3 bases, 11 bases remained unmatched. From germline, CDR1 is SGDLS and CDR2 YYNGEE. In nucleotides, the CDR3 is TGTGCCAGCAGCTCCGCGAATCTAGCGGGGGTGACAGATACGCAGTATTTT. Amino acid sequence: CASSSANLAGVTDTQYF.

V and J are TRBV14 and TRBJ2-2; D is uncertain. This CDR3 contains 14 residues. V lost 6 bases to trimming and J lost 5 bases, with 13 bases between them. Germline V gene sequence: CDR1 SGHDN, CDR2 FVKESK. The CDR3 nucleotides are TGTGCCAGCAGTCCCCCGGCGATGACCGGGGAGCTGTTTTTT. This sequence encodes CASSPPAMTGELFF.